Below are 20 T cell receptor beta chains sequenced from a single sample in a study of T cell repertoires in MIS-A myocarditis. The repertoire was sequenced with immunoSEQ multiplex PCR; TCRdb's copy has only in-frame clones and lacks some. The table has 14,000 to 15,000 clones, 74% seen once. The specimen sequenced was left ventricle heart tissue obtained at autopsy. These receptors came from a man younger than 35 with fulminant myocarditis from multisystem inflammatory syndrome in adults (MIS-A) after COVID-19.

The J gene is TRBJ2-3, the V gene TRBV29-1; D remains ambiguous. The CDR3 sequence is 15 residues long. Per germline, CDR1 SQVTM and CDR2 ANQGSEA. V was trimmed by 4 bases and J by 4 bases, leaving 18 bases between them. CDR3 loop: CSVVVAGSTADTQYF. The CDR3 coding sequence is TGCAGCGTTGTAGTGGCAGGTAGCACTGCAGATACGCAGTATTTT.

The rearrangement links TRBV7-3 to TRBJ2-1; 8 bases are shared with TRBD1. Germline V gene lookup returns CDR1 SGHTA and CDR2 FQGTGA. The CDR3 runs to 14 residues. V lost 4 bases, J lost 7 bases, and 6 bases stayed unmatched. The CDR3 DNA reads TGTGCCAGCAGCTCCACAGGGGGTGAGAATGAGCAGTTCTTC. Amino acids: CASSSTGGENEQFF.

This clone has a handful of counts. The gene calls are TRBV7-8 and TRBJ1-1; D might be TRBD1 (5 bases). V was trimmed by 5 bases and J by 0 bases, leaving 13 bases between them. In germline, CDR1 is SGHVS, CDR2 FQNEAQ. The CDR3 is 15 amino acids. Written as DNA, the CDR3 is TGTGCCAGCAGCCCACGACAGCGGATGAACACTGAAGCTTTCTTT. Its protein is CASSPRQRMNTEAFF.

DNA for the CDR3: TGTGCCAGCGGGACTAGCAACTACGAGCAGTACTTC. As protein: CASGTSNYEQYF. The gene calls are TRBV2 and TRBJ2-7; 9 nucleotides line up with TRBD2. V shed 8 bases and J 3 bases; nucleotides not matched to a gene: 2. Germline V CDR1 and CDR2: SNHLY, FYNNEI. CDR3 length equals 12 residues.

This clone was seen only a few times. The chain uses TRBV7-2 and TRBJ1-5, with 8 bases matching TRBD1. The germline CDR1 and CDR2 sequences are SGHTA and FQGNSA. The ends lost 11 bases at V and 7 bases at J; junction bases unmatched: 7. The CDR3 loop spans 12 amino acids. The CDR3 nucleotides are TGTGCCGGAGGACAGGGAGGCCAGCCCCAGCATTTT. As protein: CAGGQGGQPQHF.

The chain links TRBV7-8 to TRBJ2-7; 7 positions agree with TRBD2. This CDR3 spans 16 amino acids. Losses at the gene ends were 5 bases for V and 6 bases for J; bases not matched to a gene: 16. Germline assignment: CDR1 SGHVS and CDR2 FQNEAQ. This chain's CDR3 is CASSPAGGGSGGEQYF. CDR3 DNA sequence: TGTGCCAGCAGCCCGGCGGGCGGCGGGAGCGGAGGCGAGCAGTACTTC.

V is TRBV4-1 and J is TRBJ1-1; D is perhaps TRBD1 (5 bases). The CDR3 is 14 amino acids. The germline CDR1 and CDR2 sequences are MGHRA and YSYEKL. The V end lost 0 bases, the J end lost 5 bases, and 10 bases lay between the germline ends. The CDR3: CASSQDMGLTEAFF. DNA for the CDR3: TGCGCCAGCAGCCAAGATATGGGGCTGACTGAAGCTTTCTTT.

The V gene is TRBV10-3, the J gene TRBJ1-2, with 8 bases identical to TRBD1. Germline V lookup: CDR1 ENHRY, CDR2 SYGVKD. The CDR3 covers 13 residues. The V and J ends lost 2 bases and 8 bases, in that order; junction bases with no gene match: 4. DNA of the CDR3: TGTGCCATCAGTGAGGGACAGGGAGGAGGCTACACCTTC. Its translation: CAISEGQGGGYTF.

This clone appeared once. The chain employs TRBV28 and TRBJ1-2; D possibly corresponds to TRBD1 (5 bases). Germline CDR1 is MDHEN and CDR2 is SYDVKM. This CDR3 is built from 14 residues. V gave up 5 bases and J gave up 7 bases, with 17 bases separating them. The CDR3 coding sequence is TGTGCCAGCAGTCCTACAGGTGCCGGGGCTGGCTACACCTTC. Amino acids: CASSPTGAGAGYTF.

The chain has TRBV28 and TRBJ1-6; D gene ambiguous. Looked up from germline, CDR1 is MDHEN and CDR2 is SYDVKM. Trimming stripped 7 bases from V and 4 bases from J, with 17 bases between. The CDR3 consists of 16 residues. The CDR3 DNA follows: TGTGCCAGCACACTTTCGGGCCCTGGATATAATTCACCCCTCCACTTT. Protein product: CASTLSGPGYNSPLHF.

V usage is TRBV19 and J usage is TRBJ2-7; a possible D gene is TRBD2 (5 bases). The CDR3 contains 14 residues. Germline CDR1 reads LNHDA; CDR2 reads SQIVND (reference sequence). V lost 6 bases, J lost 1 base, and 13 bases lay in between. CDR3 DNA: TGTGCCAGTAGAGTATTACCGGGGTCCTACGAGCAGTACTTC. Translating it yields CASRVLPGSYEQYF.

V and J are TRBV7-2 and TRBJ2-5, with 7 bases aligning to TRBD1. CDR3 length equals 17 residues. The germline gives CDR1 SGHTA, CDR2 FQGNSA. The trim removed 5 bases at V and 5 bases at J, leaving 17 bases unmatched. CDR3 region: CASSLRTGRPRGETQYF. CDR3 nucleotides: TGTGCCAGCAGCCTAAGGACAGGACGACCACGAGGGGAGACCCAGTACTTC.

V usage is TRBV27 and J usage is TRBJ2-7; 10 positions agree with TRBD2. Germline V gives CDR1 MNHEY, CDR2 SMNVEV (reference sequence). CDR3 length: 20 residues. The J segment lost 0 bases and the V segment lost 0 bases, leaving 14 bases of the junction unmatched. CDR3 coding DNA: TGTGCCAGCAGTTTATCCCACAGGCCCTTTAGCGGGGGGAGCTCCTACGAGCAGTACTTC. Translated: CASSLSHRPFSGGSSYEQYF.

This CDR3 reads CASSSNPGAQETQYF. CDR3 coding DNA: TGTGCCAGCAGCTCCAATCCCGGGGCACAAGAGACCCAGTACTTC. This rearrangement joins TRBV11-2 to TRBJ2-5; D could derive from TRBD1 or TRBD2 (5 bases each). Germline V CDR1 and CDR2: SGHAT, FQNNGV. V gave up 4 bases and J gave up 2 bases, with 14 bases separating them. The CDR3 totals 15 residues.

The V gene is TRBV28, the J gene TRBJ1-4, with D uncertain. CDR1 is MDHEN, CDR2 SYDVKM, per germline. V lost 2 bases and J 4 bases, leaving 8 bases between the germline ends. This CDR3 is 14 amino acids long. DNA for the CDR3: TGTGCCAGCAGTTTAAGGCAGGTTAATGAAAAACTGTTTTTT. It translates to CASSLRQVNEKLFF.

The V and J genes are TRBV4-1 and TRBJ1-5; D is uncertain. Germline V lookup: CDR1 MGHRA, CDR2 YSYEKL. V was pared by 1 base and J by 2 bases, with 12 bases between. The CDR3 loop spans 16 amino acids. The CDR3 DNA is TGCGCCAGCAGCCAAGTACCAGGAGTAGGCAATCAGCCCCAGCATTTT. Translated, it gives CASSQVPGVGNQPQHF.

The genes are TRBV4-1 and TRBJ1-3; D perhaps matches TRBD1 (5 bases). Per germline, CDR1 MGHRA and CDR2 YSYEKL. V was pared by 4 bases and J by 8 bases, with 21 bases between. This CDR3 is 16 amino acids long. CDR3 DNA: TGCGCCAGCAGCCTCCTGGGGGGGAGGGGCGTTCACACCATATATTTT. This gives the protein CASSLLGGRGVHTIYF.

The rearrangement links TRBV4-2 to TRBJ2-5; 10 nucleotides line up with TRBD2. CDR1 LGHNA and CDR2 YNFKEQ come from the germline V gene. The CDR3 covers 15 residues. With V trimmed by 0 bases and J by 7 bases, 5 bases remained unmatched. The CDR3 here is CASSQDERGGGTQYF. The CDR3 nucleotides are TGTGCCAGCAGCCAAGACGAGCGGGGGGGCGGGACCCAGTACTTC.

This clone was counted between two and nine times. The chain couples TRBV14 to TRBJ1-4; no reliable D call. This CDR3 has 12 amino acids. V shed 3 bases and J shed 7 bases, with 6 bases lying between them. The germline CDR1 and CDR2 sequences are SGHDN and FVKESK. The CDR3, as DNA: TGTGCCAGCAGCCATGGCCTTGAAAAACTGTTTTTT. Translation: CASSHGLEKLFF.

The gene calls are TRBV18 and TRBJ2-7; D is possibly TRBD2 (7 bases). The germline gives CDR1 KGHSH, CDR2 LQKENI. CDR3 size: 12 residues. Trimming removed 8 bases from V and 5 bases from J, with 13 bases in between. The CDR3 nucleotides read TGTGCCAGCCGGGGGGCGGAGAACGAGCAGTACTTC. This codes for CASRGAENEQYF.